The 26 T cell receptor beta chains reported below all come from one sample, sequenced in a study of blood T cells in healthy people across ages. A sample-barcoded 5' primer and a J-beta primer mix were used in a second PCR of roughly 7 to 11 cycles. TCRdb re-analysed the 5' RACE reads in MiXCR, keeping a single row per CDR3 protein. The table includes approximately 1.5 million distinct CDR3 sequences, 42% detected once. What was sequenced was blood. The receptors derive from a woman younger than 35 in good health.

Written as DNA, the CDR3 is TGTGCCAGCAGCTCCATAATCCTCGGGACTAGAAGATACGAGCAGTACTTC. It encodes CASSSIILGTRRYEQYF. This sequence joins TRBV7-2 and TRBJ2-5, with 8 bases that match TRBD2. The DNA end is a closer match to TRBJ2-7, so the J assignment may be wrong. The CDR3 contains 17 residues. Germline V gene sequence: CDR1 SGHTA, CDR2 FQGNSA.

The chain has TRBV7-9 and TRBJ1-4; D is ambiguous. Germline CDR1 and CDR2: SEHNR and FQNEAQ (reference sequence). Between the trimmed V and J ends, which lost 3 bases and 8 bases, there was a span of 10 bases. CDR3 size: 13 residues. CDR3 DNA sequence: TGTGCCAGCAGCTTGGACCATTTCGAAAAACTGTTTTTT. It is translated as CASSLDHFEKLFF. The entire variable domain, with the rest obtained from reference TRBV7-9 and TRBJ1-4, is as follows: DTGVSQNPRHKITKRGQNVTFRCDPISEHNRLYWYRQTLGQGPEFLTYFQNEAQLEKSRLLSDRFSAERPKGSFSTLEIQRTEQGDSAMYLCASSLDHFEKLFFGSGTQLSVL.

The CDR3 DNA is TGTGCCAGCAGTAACCCAGGCGGGACAGCACACAATGAGCAGTTCTTC. Protein product: CASSNPGGTAHNEQFF. The chain links TRBV2 to TRBJ2-1; possibly TRBD1 for D (7 bases). Germline CDR1 and CDR2: SNHLY and FYNNEI. Trimming stripped 5 bases from V and 5 bases from J, with 19 bases between. CDR3 length equals 16 residues.

The CDR3 reads CASSIRPIEDEQFF. Here the CDR3 DNA reads TGTGCCAGCAGCATTAGGCCCATCGAGGATGAGCAGTTCTTC. The chain carries TRBV6-5 and TRBJ2-1; D ambiguous. Germline-derived CDR1 and CDR2 are MNHEY and SVGAGI. This CDR3 contains 14 residues. Trimming took 6 bases from V and 8 from J, leaving 17 bases between them.

The rearrangement joins TRBV6-4 to TRBJ1-6; D gene ambiguous. V dropped 1 base and J dropped 3 bases, with 4 bases sitting between them. The CDR3 is 14 amino acids. CDR1 MRHNA and CDR2 SNTAGT come from the germline V gene. CDR3 DNA: TGTGCCAGCAGTGACTACCTCTATAATTCACCCCTCCACTTT. Amino acid sequence: CASSDYLYNSPLHF.

V usage is TRBV12-3 or TRBV12-4 and J usage is TRBJ1-1; D is ambiguous. The CDR3 has 14 amino acids. V lost 4 bases and J 2 bases, leaving 11 bases between the germline ends. The CDR3 region is CASSSTGENTEAFF. CDR3 nucleotide sequence: TGTGCCAGCAGTTCGACGGGAGAAAACACTGAAGCTTTCTTT.

The genes are TRBV12-3 or TRBV12-4 and TRBJ1-6, with D uncertain. The CDR3 sequence is 15 residues long. V was trimmed by 1 base and J by 10 bases, leaving 14 bases between them. This chain's CDR3 is CASSLVLSPDSPLHF. CDR3 in DNA: TGTGCCAGCAGTTTAGTCCTGTCCCCGGACTCACCCCTCCACTTT.

This clonotype came up a few times. The V gene is TRBV7-6, the J gene TRBJ2-5; TRBD2 matches 7 bases. V trimming: 3 bases; J trimming: 2 bases; junction bases outside the gene matches: 6. This CDR3 spans 15 amino acids. Germline-derived CDR1 and CDR2 are SGHVS and FNYEAQ. The CDR3 region is CASSFSGLPQETQYF. CDR3 DNA sequence: TGTGCCAGCAGCTTCTCGGGACTACCACAAGAGACCCAGTACTTC.

The gene calls are TRBV4-3 and TRBJ1-2; unclear D gene. The CDR3 spans 15 residues. CDR1 and CDR2 (germline): LGHNA, YSLEER. V was trimmed by 1 base and J by 4 bases, leaving 13 bases between them. The CDR3 DNA sequence: TGCGCCAGCAGCCAAGCCTCCCAAAGGGCCTATGGCTACACCTTC. Translated, it gives CASSQASQRAYGYTF.

This clonotype has more than one count but fewer than ten. The V call is TRBV7-2, the J call TRBJ2-1, with 11 nucleotides matching TRBD1. CDR1 is SGHTA and CDR2 is FQGNSA in the germline V gene. The CDR3 is made up of 18 amino acids. The junction had 11 bases not matched to a gene; V was cut back by 5 bases and J by 2 bases. The CDR3 here is CASSVLRDRGNPYNEQFF. The CDR3 DNA reads as TGTGCCAGCAGCGTACTCCGGGACAGGGGGAACCCCTACAATGAGCAGTTCTTC.

The genes are TRBV12-3 or TRBV12-4 and TRBJ1-6, with no clear D. The CDR3 has 16 amino acids. V dropped 3 bases and J dropped 4 bases, with 13 bases sitting between them. The CDR3 sequence is CASSFRPEEYNSPLHF. The CDR3 region has the DNA TGTGCCAGCAGTTTTCGGCCCGAAGAGTATAATTCACCCCTCCACTTT.

The gene calls are TRBV10-3 and TRBJ1-1, with D perhaps matching TRBD1 (6 bases). The germline V gene encodes CDR1 ENHRY and CDR2 SYGVKD. The ends were cut back, 3 bases at V and 8 bases at J, with 13 bases in the middle. The CDR3 length is 13 residues. CDR3 DNA sequence: TGTGCCATCAGTGATGGGACATCTGAAGAAGCTTTCTTT. It translates to CAISDGTSEEAFF.

This clonotype was seen only a few times. The CDR3 protein is CASGTGGNLIYTF. CDR3 nucleotide sequence: TGTGCCAGCGGGACAGGGGGCAATCTGATCTACACCTTC. The rearrangement links TRBV27 to TRBJ1-2; 12 nucleotides match TRBD1. Per germline, CDR1 MNHEY and CDR2 SMNVEV (reference sequence). The J segment lost 10 bases and the V segment lost 8 bases, leaving 8 bases of the junction unmatched. The CDR3 covers 13 residues.

This clonotype was seen only a few times. The V gene is TRBV29-1, the J gene TRBJ2-7; D is possibly TRBD2 (6 bases). The CDR3 is 14 amino acids. The V gene lost 5 bases and the J gene lost 3 bases, with 17 bases spanning the gap. The germline gives CDR1 SQVTM, CDR2 ANQGSEA. The DNA of the CDR3 is TGCAGCGTTCTTTCTACAAGGGAGGACTACGAGCAGTACTTC. It translates to CSVLSTREDYEQYF.

CDR3 nucleotides: TGCGCCAGCAGCCAAGATGGGGGAATAGCGTACACCGGGGAGCTGTTTTTT. Translated, it gives CASSQDGGIAYTGELFF. The chain employs TRBV4-3 and TRBJ2-2; the D call may be TRBD1 or TRBD2 (5 bases each). CDR1 LGHNA and CDR2 YSLEER come from the germline V gene. V dropped 0 bases and J dropped 3 bases, with 14 bases sitting between them. The length of the CDR3 is 17 residues.

The CDR3: CASSLNVLTRNEQFF. DNA for the CDR3: TGTGCCAGCAGCTTAAATGTGTTGACTCGCAATGAGCAGTTCTTC. The chain recombines TRBV7-3 with TRBJ2-1, with D hard to call. Germline CDR1 is SGHTA and CDR2 is FQGTGA. Trimming shortened V by 1 base and J by 6 bases, and 13 bases separated the two germline ends. The CDR3 extends over 15 amino acids.

This clonotype turned up a few times. The CDR3 region is CASGGQVPGYTF. The CDR3 DNA sequence: TGTGCCAGCGGGGGACAGGTTCCTGGCTACACCTTC. The chain is built from TRBV27 and TRBJ1-2; TRBD1 agrees at 8 bases. This CDR3 spans 12 amino acids. V was clipped by 8 bases and J by 7 bases; unmatched bases: 6. Looked up from germline, CDR1 is MNHEY and CDR2 is SMNVEV (reference sequence).

V is TRBV6-6 and J is TRBJ1-1, with TRBD1 matching 7 bases. The CDR3 is made up of 13 amino acids. Per germline, CDR1 MNHNY and CDR2 SVGAGI (reference sequence). V lost 2 bases, J lost 3 bases, and 0 bases stayed unmatched. This CDR3 is CASSYGTDTEAFF. CDR3 DNA: TGTGCCAGCAGTTACGGGACAGACACTGAAGCTTTCTTT.

As concerns this clonotype: The junction and the germline gene differ at one end; a read error may be behind it. This chain joins TRBV29-1 and TRBJ2-1; possibly TRBD1 for D (5 bases). Germline assignment: CDR1 SQVTM and CDR2 ANQGSEA. This CDR3 has 15 residues. DNA for the CDR3: TGCAGCGTTAAAGATAGACAGACGAGCTACAATGAGCAGTTCTTC. Encoded protein: CSVKDRQTSYNEQFF.

This clonotype has only a few counts. The chain couples TRBV6-1 to TRBJ2-3, with TRBD1 identical over 7 bases. Trimming at V came to 6 bases and at J to 0 bases, leaving 15 bases not matched to a gene. The CDR3 runs to 18 residues. Germline V gene lookup returns CDR1 MNHNS and CDR2 SASEGT. CDR3 sequence: CASSPTYRGTLSTDTQYF. The CDR3 DNA reads TGTGCCAGCAGCCCGACCTACAGGGGAACCCTAAGCACAGATACGCAGTATTTT.

The rearrangement uses TRBV5-1 and TRBJ1-2; D not resolved. From germline, CDR1 is SGHRS and CDR2 YFSETQ. V was shortened by 1 base and J by 7 bases, with 14 bases between the two germline ends. This CDR3 comprises 14 residues. CDR3 in DNA: TGCGCCAGCAGCTTGACAGCCCGGGATAGTGGCTACACCTTC. It yields the protein CASSLTARDSGYTF.

This clonotype was observed a few times. The rearrangement uses TRBV6-2 or TRBV6-3 and TRBJ2-1; the match to TRBD1 covers 9 bases. The CDR3 extends over 19 amino acids. Germline V gene data show CDR1 as MNHEY and CDR2 as SVGEGT. J lost 0 bases, V lost 5 bases, and 14 bases had no gene match. The CDR3, as DNA: TGTGCCAGCAGTGGCACGGGACAGGGCCTCAGATTCTCCTACAATGAGCAGTTCTTC. It specifies CASSGTGQGLRFSYNEQFF.

Regarding this clonotype: Since the CDR3 does not end with the conserved phenylalanine or tryptophan, this likely comes from a read error. The V and J genes are TRBV4-3 and TRBJ2-3, with TRBD2 matching over 8 bases. From germline, CDR1 is LGHNA and CDR2 YSLEER. There are 15 residues in the CDR3. V shed 0 bases, J shed 5 bases, and the junction held 4 bases outside the gene matches. The CDR3 reads CASSQDSGTVDTQYY. The CDR3 DNA follows: TGCGCCAGCAGCCAAGATAGCGGGACTGTAGATACGCAGTATTAT.

As DNA, the CDR3 is TGTGCCAGCAGTCGCGGCATAAACTATGGCTACACCTTC. Amino acid sequence: CASSRGINYGYTF. The chain is built from TRBV6-5 and TRBJ1-2; D not resolved. Trimming stripped 5 bases from V and 2 bases from J, with 9 bases between. The CDR3 extends over 13 amino acids. CDR1 and CDR2 from the germline V gene are MNHEY and SVGAGI.

This clonotype appeared a few times. This chain joins TRBV11-3 and TRBJ2-1, with D hard to call. In germline, CDR1 is SGHNT, CDR2 YENEEA. V was clipped by 4 bases and J by 0 bases, with 16 bases between them. The CDR3 has 17 amino acids. The CDR3, as DNA: TGTGCCAGCAGCTCTGGTACCCTAGGTGGCTCCTACAATGAGCAGTTCTTC. It codes for CASSSGTLGGSYNEQFF.

The genes are TRBV6-2 or TRBV6-3 and TRBJ2-1; D is undetermined. Trimming removed 6 bases at V and 8 bases at J, with 14 bases between. The CDR3 spans 13 residues. Germline assignment: CDR1 MNHEY and CDR2 SVGEGT. CDR3 loop: CASSAKSVDEQFF. The CDR3 bases are TGTGCCAGCAGCGCGAAAAGTGTGGATGAGCAGTTCTTC.